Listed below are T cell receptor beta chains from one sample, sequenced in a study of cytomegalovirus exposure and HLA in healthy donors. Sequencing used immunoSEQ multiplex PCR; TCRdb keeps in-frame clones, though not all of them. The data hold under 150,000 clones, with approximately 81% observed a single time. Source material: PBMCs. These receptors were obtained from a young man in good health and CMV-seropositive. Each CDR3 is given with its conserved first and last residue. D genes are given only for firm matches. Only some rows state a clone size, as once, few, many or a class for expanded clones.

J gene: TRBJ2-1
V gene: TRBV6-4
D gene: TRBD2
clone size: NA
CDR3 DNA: TGTGCCAGCAGCGAGGGACTACTCGATGAGCAGTTCTTC
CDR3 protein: CASSEGLLDEQFF

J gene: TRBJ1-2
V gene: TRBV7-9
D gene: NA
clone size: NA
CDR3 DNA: TGTGCCAGCATCAGGTCGACGGCTTCAGGTCTCACCTTC
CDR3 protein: CASIRSTASGLTF

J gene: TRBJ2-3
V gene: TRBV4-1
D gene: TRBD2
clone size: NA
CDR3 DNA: TGCGCCAGCAGCCATATAGCGGGGGGGCAGAGGAGGACAGATACGCAGTATTTT
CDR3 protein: CASSHIAGGQRRTDTQYF

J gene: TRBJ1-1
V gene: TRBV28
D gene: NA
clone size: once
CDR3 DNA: TGTGCCAGCCGTAACTTGAACACTGAAGCTTTCTTT
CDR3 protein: CASRNLNTEAFF

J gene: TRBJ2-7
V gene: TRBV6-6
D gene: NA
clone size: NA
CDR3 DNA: TGTGCCAGCAGTGCGGGGCGAACAGGGGTCGAGCAGTACTTC
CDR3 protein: CASSAGRTGVEQYF

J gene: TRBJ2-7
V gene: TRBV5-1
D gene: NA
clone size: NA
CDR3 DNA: TGCGCCAGCAGCTTCTCCAGAAGCACGGGGCAGTACTTC
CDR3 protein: CASSFSRSTGQYF

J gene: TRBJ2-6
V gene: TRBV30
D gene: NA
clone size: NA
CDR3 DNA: TGTGCCTGGAGTCACCCCTCAGTAACTGGGGCCAACGGCCTGACTTTC
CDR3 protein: CAWSHPSVTGANGLTF

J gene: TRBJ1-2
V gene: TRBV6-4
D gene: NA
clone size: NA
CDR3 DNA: TGTGCCAGTCGGCCCCAGGAATCTTCCTTCTATGGCTACACCTTC
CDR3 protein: CASRPQESSFYGYTF

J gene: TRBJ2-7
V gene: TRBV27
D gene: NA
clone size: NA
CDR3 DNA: TGTGCCAGCAGTTTCGGTTACAGAGAATCCTACGAGCAGTACTTC
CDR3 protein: CASSFGYRESYEQYF

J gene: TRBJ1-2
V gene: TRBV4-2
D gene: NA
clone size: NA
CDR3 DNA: TGTGCCAGCAGCCAAGATATCGGGACTGATGGAGGCACCTTC
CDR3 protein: CASSQDIGTDGGTF

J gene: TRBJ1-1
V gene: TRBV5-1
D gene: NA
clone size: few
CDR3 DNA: TGCGCCAGCAGCTTTTTACAGGGAGCAACTGAAGCTTTCTTT
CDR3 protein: CASSFLQGATEAFF

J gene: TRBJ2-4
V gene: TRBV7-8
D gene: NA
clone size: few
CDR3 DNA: TGTGCCAGCAGCTCGCTATCGACAGCTCTAGCCAAAAACATTCAGTACTTC
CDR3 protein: CASSSLSTALAKNIQYF

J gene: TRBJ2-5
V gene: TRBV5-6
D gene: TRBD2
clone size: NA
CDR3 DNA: TGTGCCTGGACTAGCGGGCGGGAGACCCAGTACTTC
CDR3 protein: CAWTSGRETQYF

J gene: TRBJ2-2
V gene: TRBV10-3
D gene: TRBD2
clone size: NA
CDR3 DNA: TGTGCCACGGGGACTAGCGGGAGCCCCGGGGAGCTGTTTTTT
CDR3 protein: CATGTSGSPGELFF

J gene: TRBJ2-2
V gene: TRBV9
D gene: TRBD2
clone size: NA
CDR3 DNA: TGTGCCAGCAGCGCCCAGGGACTAGCGGTCACCGGGGAGCTGTTTTTT
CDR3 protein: CASSAQGLAVTGELFF

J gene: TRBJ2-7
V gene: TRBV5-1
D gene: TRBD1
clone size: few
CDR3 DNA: TGCGCCAGCAGCGTATACGCCGGGACAGGGCGATCCTACGAGCAGTACTTC
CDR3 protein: CASSVYAGTGRSYEQYF

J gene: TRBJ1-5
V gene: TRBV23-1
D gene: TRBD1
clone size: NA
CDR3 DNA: TGCGCCAGCAGTCAATCAGGGCAGGGGGCGGTCAATCAGCCCCAGCATTTT
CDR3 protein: CASSQSGQGAVNQPQHF